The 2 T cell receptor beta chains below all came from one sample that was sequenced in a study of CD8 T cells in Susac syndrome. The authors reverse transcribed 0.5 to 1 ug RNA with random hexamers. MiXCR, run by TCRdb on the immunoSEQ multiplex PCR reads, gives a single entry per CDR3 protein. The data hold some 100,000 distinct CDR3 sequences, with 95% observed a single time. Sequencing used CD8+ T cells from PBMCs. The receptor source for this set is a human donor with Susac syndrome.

Written as DNA, the CDR3 is TGCAGCGTTGAAGATTTCCAGGTTTTGGCCTACAATGAGCAGTTCTTC. This gives the protein CSVEDFQVLAYNEQFF. The V call is TRBV29-1, the J call TRBJ2-1, with D hard to call. V gave up 0 bases and J gave up 2 bases, with 14 bases separating them. The CDR3 spans 16 residues. Germline loops: CDR1 SQVTM, CDR2 ANQGSEA.

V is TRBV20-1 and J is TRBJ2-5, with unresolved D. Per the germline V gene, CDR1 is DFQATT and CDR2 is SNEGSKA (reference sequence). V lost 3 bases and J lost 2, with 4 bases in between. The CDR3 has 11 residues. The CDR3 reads CSASVQETQYF. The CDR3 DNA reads TGCAGTGCTAGTGTGCAAGAGACCCAGTACTTC.